The sequence of this T cell receptor beta chain was determined in a study of cytomegalovirus exposure and HLA in healthy donors. Study-level points and caveats: Sequencing artifact likely explains a cluster of highly shared sequence variants.

PCR amplification relied on 60 Vbeta primers (plus 13 Jbeta primers). Clones were read by immunoSEQ multiplex PCR, and TCRdb kept only the in-frame ones, dropping some. The table lists over 250,000 clones, more than 80% of them singletons. Regarding this clone: The antigen is not known.

Trimming removed 4 bases at V and 3 bases at J, with 10 bases between. CDR3 length: 14 amino acids. Germline V gene lookup returns CDR1 LNHDA and CDR2 SQIVND (reference sequence). Sequencing used PBMCs. The chain carries TRBV19 and TRBJ1-5; D unclear. The sequence was collected from a middle-aged man in good health and CMV-seropositive. CDR3 nucleotides: TGTGCCAGTAGTACGGGAGGATACAATCAGCCCCAGCATTTT. Amino acid sequence: CASSTGGYNQPQHF.